This note documents a single TCR beta chain sequence. This sample was taken from a study of cytomegalovirus exposure and HLA in healthy donors. The overall study: Among the 370 or so donors who were genotyped, roughly 85% fell in the genetic ancestry cluster that is associated with self-reported Caucasian donors.

PCR involved 60 Vbeta and 13 Jbeta primers. Original analysis: A follow-up analysis tallied 60 million to 85 million unique TCR beta chains, some 9.9 million shared. Measured with immunoSEQ multiplex PCR; TCRdb has only the in-frame clones, and not every one. D and trimming come from the DNA, and the V and J calls and clone size come from that table. Here the sample spans 180,000 or so clones, 77% being singletons. V lost 3 bases to trimming and J lost 5 bases; unmatched junction nucleotides: 8. CDR3 size: 14 residues. The germline gives CDR1 GTSNPN, CDR2 SVGIG (reference sequence). Sequenced input: PBMCs. The TCR comes from a young man in good health and CMV-seronegative. V gene TRBV30 combines with J gene TRBJ2-5; the match to TRBD2 covers 8 bases. The DNA of the CDR3 is TGTGCCTGGAGAGCAGCGGGAGCACGGGAGACCCAGTACTTC. Its protein is CAWRAAGARETQYF.